The 23 T cell receptor beta chains listed next were all sequenced from one sample in a study of blood T cell repertoires in COVID-19. Libraries were prepared by immunoSEQ multiplex PCR; TCRdb keeps only in-frame clonotypes and omits some of them. The sample lists approximately 230,000 clones, about 88% occurring once. Material for sequencing was peripheral blood. These receptors all come from a middle-aged woman who had recovered from COVID-19.

This clone was counted only a few times. The chain combines TRBV4-1 with TRBJ1-6; D perhaps matches TRBD1 (6 bases). The germline V gene encodes CDR1 MGHRA and CDR2 YSYEKL. V lost 0 bases and J lost 9, with 12 bases in between. The CDR3 sequence is 15 residues long. CDR3 residues: CASSQDWGGPSPLHF. The CDR3 bases are TGCGCCAGCAGCCAAGATTGGGGGGGCCCTTCACCCCTCCACTTT.

The chain links TRBV19 to TRBJ1-5, with a weak D call TRBD1 (5 bases). The ends were cut back, 5 bases at V and 4 bases at J, with 18 bases in the middle. Per the germline V gene, CDR1 is LNHDA and CDR2 is SQIVND (reference sequence). The CDR3 totals 16 residues. The CDR3 loop is CASSSSGGPGNQPQHF. CDR3 DNA: TGTGCCAGTAGTTCGTCCGGGGGACCAGGGAATCAGCCCCAGCATTTT.

This chain links TRBV23-1 with TRBJ2-1; D is possibly TRBD1 (7 bases). TRBV23-1 qualifies as an ORF whose function is uncertain. This CDR3 is built from 15 residues. Trimming shortened V by 8 bases and J by 6 bases, and 20 bases separated the two germline ends. CDR3: CASVPGGSPTNEQFF. The CDR3 DNA follows: TGCGCCAGCGTCCCAGGGGGGAGCCCCACCAATGAGCAGTTCTTC.

The chain is built from TRBV7-2 and TRBJ1-5, with no clear D. CDR1 is SGHTA and CDR2 is FQGNSA in the germline V gene. The V end lost 5 bases, the J end lost 2 bases, and 10 bases lay between the germline ends. The CDR3 totals 14 residues. The CDR3 DNA follows: TGTGCCAGCAGCGGGGTCGGGGGCAATCAGCCCCAGCATTTT. Translation gives CASSGVGGNQPQHF.

This chain links TRBV5-5 with TRBJ1-5; no firm D call. Between the trimmed V and J ends, which lost 0 bases and 2 bases, there was a span of 6 bases. The CDR3 has 14 amino acids. CDR1 and CDR2 from the germline V gene are SGHKS and YYEKEE (reference sequence). CDR3 nucleotides: TGTGCCAGCAGCTTGGACCGCGGCAATCAGCCCCAGCATTTT. Translating it yields CASSLDRGNQPQHF. Looking up the rest from reference TRBV5-5 and TRBJ1-5 gives the full variable domain: DAGVTQSPTHLIKTRGQQVTLRCSPISGHKSVSWYQQVLGQGPQFIFQYYEKEERGRGNFPDRFSARQFPNYSSELNVNALLLGDSALYLCASSLDRGNQPQHFGDGTRLSIL.

CDR3 nucleotide sequence: TGTGCCACCCGCCGGGGACTGCTGGAGACCCAGTACTTC. This encodes CATRRGLLETQYF. V usage is TRBV15 and J usage is TRBJ2-5; the D gene is possibly TRBD2 (6 bases). Trimming cost V 8 bases and J 5 bases, with 15 bases left between them. The CDR3 runs 13 residues. CDR1 and CDR2 (germline): LNHNV, YYDKDF (reference sequence).

The V gene is TRBV11-3, the J gene TRBJ2-5; no clear D. Trimming stripped 3 bases from V and 2 bases from J, with 4 bases between. Germline CDR1 and CDR2: SGHNT and YENEEA. The CDR3 covers 12 residues. The CDR3 here is CASSLTQETQYF. CDR3 in DNA: TGTGCCAGCAGCTTGACTCAAGAGACCCAGTACTTC.

This chain joins TRBV7-2 and TRBJ1-3; D remains unclear. The germline V gene encodes CDR1 SGHTA and CDR2 FQGNSA. Trimming cost V 1 base and J 1 base, with 5 bases left between them. The CDR3 has 14 residues. CDR3 sequence reads: CASSLDLSGNTIYF. The CDR3 bases are TGTGCCAGCAGCTTAGACCTATCTGGAAACACCATATATTTT.

The chain couples TRBV4-1 to TRBJ1-5, with D uncertain. Trimming took 0 bases from V and 0 from J, leaving 12 bases between them. The CDR3 has 17 residues. Germline loops: CDR1 MGHRA, CDR2 YSYEKL. The CDR3 DNA sequence: TGCGCCAGCAGCCAAGATCGCCTCCGGGATAGCAATCAGCCCCAGCATTTT. Residues: CASSQDRLRDSNQPQHF.

The chain joins TRBV7-2 to TRBJ2-2, with 8 bases that match TRBD1. The V and J ends lost 1 base and 4 bases, in that order; junction bases with no gene match: 2. The CDR3 totals 15 residues. Germline V lookup: CDR1 SGHTA, CDR2 FQGNSA. The CDR3: CASSLVRGRTGELFF. CDR3 sequence (DNA): TGTGCCAGCAGCTTAGTCAGGGGGCGCACCGGGGAGCTGTTTTTT.

The chain combines TRBV19 with TRBJ2-1, with 8 nucleotides matching TRBD1. There are 14 residues in the CDR3. CDR1 LNHDA and CDR2 SQIVND come from the germline V gene (reference sequence). With 10 bases clipped from V and 5 bases from J, the junction kept 10 bases outside the gene matches. CDR3 amino acids: CATRYRGVNNEQFF. CDR3 nucleotides: TGTGCCACGAGATACAGGGGGGTGAACAATGAGCAGTTCTTC. The variable domain in full, with the rest retrieved from reference TRBV19 and TRBJ2-1, is DGGITQSPKYLFRKEGQNVTLSCEQNLNHDAMYWYRQDPGQGLRLIYYSQIVNDFQKGDIAEGYSVSREKKESFPLTVTSAQKNPTAFYLCATRYRGVNNEQFFGPGTRLTVL.

This chain connects TRBV2 to TRBJ2-7, with D maybe TRBD2 (6 bases). The CDR3 consists of 14 residues. The V gene lost 5 bases and the J gene lost 6 bases, with 17 bases spanning the gap. Germline CDR1 reads SNHLY; CDR2 reads FYNNEI. The CDR3 region is CASSLLGQEGEQYF. The CDR3 region has the DNA TGTGCCAGCAGTTTACTCGGGCAGGAGGGCGAGCAGTACTTC.

The chain joins TRBV15 to TRBJ1-5; TRBD1 matches at 9 bases. With V trimmed by 0 bases and J by 4 bases, 10 bases remained unmatched. The germline CDR1 and CDR2 sequences are LNHNV and YYDKDF (reference sequence). The CDR3 contains 18 residues. The CDR3 reads CATSRELKLGQGNQPQHF. DNA of the CDR3: TGTGCCACCAGCAGAGAGTTGAAGCTGGGACAGGGTAATCAGCCCCAGCATTTT.

This clone was found a few times. V usage is TRBV7-3 and J usage is TRBJ2-2; no reliable D call. This CDR3 has 15 amino acids. The germline CDR1 and CDR2 sequences are SGHTA and FQGTGA. The V gene lost 0 bases and the J gene lost 1 base, with 6 bases spanning the gap. CDR3 sequence: CASSLTAQNTGELFF. Written as DNA, the CDR3 is TGTGCCAGCAGCTTAACGGCCCAGAACACCGGGGAGCTGTTTTTT.

This clone was observed a single time. The rearrangement joins TRBV6-2 or TRBV6-3 to TRBJ2-7, with D maybe TRBD2 (5 bases). Deletions cut 0 bases from V and 4 bases from J, with 10 bases between. CDR3 length: 14 amino acids. Germline CDR1 MNHEY, CDR2 SVGEGT. The CDR3 reads CASSYSRERYEQYF. In DNA form, the CDR3 reads TGTGCCAGCAGTTACTCGAGGGAGAGGTACGAGCAGTACTTC.

The V and J genes are TRBV6-5 and TRBJ2-1; maybe TRBD2 (6 bases). Trimming cost V 7 bases and J 4 bases, with 14 bases left between them. CDR3 size: 14 residues. In germline, CDR1 is MNHEY, CDR2 SVGAGI. This chain's CDR3 is CASTSGDFYNEQFF. CDR3 nucleotides: TGTGCCAGCACCTCGGGGGACTTTTACAATGAGCAGTTCTTC.

The V and J genes are TRBV28 and TRBJ1-5, with D possibly being TRBD1 (6 bases). Between the trimmed V and J ends, which lost 1 base and 1 base, there was a span of 11 bases. CDR1 and CDR2 from the germline V gene are MDHEN and SYDVKM. The CDR3 consists of 16 residues. The chain's CDR3 is CASSLSRQGSNQPQHF. DNA for the CDR3: TGTGCCAGCAGTTTATCCCGGCAGGGGAGCAATCAGCCCCAGCATTTT. Looking up the rest from reference TRBV28 and TRBJ1-5 gives the full variable domain: DVKVTQSSRYLVKRTGEKVFLECVQDMDHENMFWYRQDPGLGLRLIYFSYDVKMKEKGDIPEGYSVSREKKERFSLILESASTNQTSMYLCASSLSRQGSNQPQHFGDGTRLSIL.

The genes are TRBV6-2 or TRBV6-3 and TRBJ1-5, with D possibly being TRBD1 (6 bases). The ends were cut back, 2 bases at V and 10 bases at J, with 15 bases in the middle. CDR1 and CDR2 from the germline V gene are MNHEY and SVGEGT. The CDR3 is 14 amino acids. CDR3 in amino acids: CASSYRQANPPQHF. In DNA, the CDR3 is TGTGCCAGCAGTTACCGACAGGCGAATCCACCCCAGCATTTT.

The V and J genes are TRBV28 and TRBJ1-5, with unresolved D. This CDR3 has 15 amino acids. Per germline, CDR1 MDHEN and CDR2 SYDVKM. V was trimmed by 5 bases and J by 9 bases, leaving 20 bases between them. CDR3 in amino acids: CASSRVEGGSRPQHF. CDR3 coding DNA: TGTGCCAGCAGTCGCGTGGAGGGAGGATCCAGGCCCCAGCATTTT.

The chain combines TRBV19 with TRBJ1-3, with D possibly TRBD1 on 5 matching bases. The V gene lost 3 bases and the J gene lost 1 base, with 10 bases spanning the gap. Looked up from germline, CDR1 is LNHDA and CDR2 is SQIVND (reference sequence). The CDR3 is made up of 15 amino acids. CDR3 nucleotide sequence: TGTGCCAGTAGTATGGGGCTCCTTTCTGGAAACACCATATATTTT. This sequence encodes CASSMGLLSGNTIYF.

The chain has TRBV7-3 and TRBJ2-7; a possible D gene is TRBD2 (5 bases). Germline assignment: CDR1 SGHTA and CDR2 FQGTGA. Trimming stripped 1 base from V and 0 bases from J, with 10 bases between. CDR3 size: 15 residues. The CDR3: CASSLSPGNSYEQYF. CDR3 coding DNA: TGTGCCAGCAGCTTAAGTCCCGGGAACTCCTACGAGCAGTACTTC.

CDR3 protein: CASSGAGVLDEQFF. CDR3 DNA sequence: TGCGCCAGCAGCGGGGCGGGAGTATTGGATGAGCAGTTCTTC. This chain joins TRBV5-1 and TRBJ2-1; TRBD2 matches at 7 bases. Germline V gene sequence: CDR1 SGHRS, CDR2 YFSETQ. The J segment lost 8 bases and the V segment lost 4 bases, leaving 9 bases of the junction unmatched. CDR3 length: 14 amino acids.

The rearrangement links TRBV5-8 to TRBJ2-7; D is ambiguous. Germline-derived CDR1 and CDR2 are SGHTS and YDEGEE. Trimming cost V 4 bases and J 3 bases, with 11 bases left between them. This CDR3 has 13 residues. CDR3 bases: TGTGCCAGCAGCCAATGGCAAGTCTACGAGCAGTACTTC. This codes for CASSQWQVYEQYF. Drawing the rest from reference TRBV5-8 and TRBJ2-7, the complete variable domain is EAGVTQSPTHLIKTRGQQATLRCSPISGHTSVYWYQQALGLGLQFLLWYDEGEERNRGNFPPRFSGRQFPNYSSELNVNALELEDSALYLCASSQWQVYEQYFGPGTRLTVT.